The subject of this entry is one T cell receptor (beta chain). As yet, its antigen is unknown. V was shortened by 2 bases and J by 4 bases, with 10 bases between the two germline ends. CDR1 MNHEY and CDR2 SMNVEV come from the germline V gene (reference sequence). The CDR3 runs to 14 residues. Sequencing used immunoSEQ multiplex PCR; TCRdb keeps in-frame clones, though not all of them. The sample has approximately 340,000 clones; less than 85% are singletons. These data are taken from a study of shared clonotypes between healthy human individuals. General study points: The sharing of approximately 4.6% of naive CD4 clonotypes was seen across a handful of donors.

The chain carries TRBV27 and TRBJ2-3, with D tentatively TRBD1 (6 bases). This TCR came from a man aged 30 to 45 in good health. Input material: memory CD4+ T cells sorted from blood. Subset given: CD45RA-negative fraction. The DNA of the CDR3 is TGTGCCAGCAGTTTACAGGGGTTCGCAGATACGCAGTATTTT. It codes for CASSLQGFADTQYF.